This TCR beta chain was obtained from a study of cytomegalovirus exposure and HLA in healthy donors. Study-level findings and limits: In vitro assays verified that three CMV-associated chains recognized CMV antigens specifically. Common viral pathogens seemed, in a later analysis, to connect with several of the most significant clusters. Earlier results showed most TCR beta V segments being productive about 90% or about 30% of the time. A later analysis revealed that TCR association rates differed between HLA loci, peaking at DRB1 and bottoming out at HLA-C.

Vbeta (60) and Jbeta (13) primers were used in the PCR. Some clones are missing from TCRdb's copy, which holds only in-frame ones; the method was immunoSEQ multiplex PCR. The table has under 250,000 clones, 78% seen once. For this clone: Its antigen remains unidentified.

The CDR3 is 17 residues long. V was clipped by 0 bases and J by 6 bases; unmatched bases: 11. Germline CDR1 and CDR2: SGDLS and YYNGEE. This chain uses TRBV9 with TRBJ2-3; 9 positions match TRBD2. Input material: PBMCs. The receptor was isolated from a boy younger than 18 in good health and CMV-seronegative. Here the CDR3 reads CASSVDGRLAGRDTQYF. CDR3 nucleotide sequence: TGTGCCAGCAGCGTAGATGGCAGGCTAGCGGGGAGGGATACGCAGTATTTT.